Reported below is one TCR beta chain. The data derive from a study of shared clonotypes between healthy human individuals. About the research overall: Those who served as donors were two women and a few men between the ages of 18 and 49.

The CDR3 has 14 residues. V lost 6 bases and J lost 3; bases outside the gene matches: 8. Germline V gene lookup returns CDR1 LNHDA and CDR2 SQIVND (reference sequence). Sequenced by immunoSEQ multiplex PCR; TCRdb stores in-frame clones only, minus some. The sample includes millions of clones, more than 85% of them seen just once. J is TRBJ2-7 and V is TRBV19, with TRBD1 matching 7 bases. The sequenced material came from naive CD4+ T cells from PBMCs. The sample's subset: CD45RA+ positively selected. The source is a young man in good health. Some clones in this sample may be carry-over from other donors' samples. As DNA, the CDR3 is TGTGCCAGTAGCCCGCCTACAGGGGTCTACGAGCAGTACTTC. Amino acid sequence: CASSPPTGVYEQYF.